The rows below give T cell receptor beta chains drawn from one sample of a study of blood T cell repertoires in COVID-19. Produced via immunoSEQ multiplex PCR; TCRdb's table is partial and in-frame only. The sample lists 240,000 or so clones, 82% seen once, with about 2% in the top ten. The source material was peripheral blood. The receptor set was obtained from a woman of 80 years or more with acute or convalescent COVID-19. CDR3s include the opening cysteine and the closing phenylalanine or tryptophan. The order of the fields is V gene, CDR3 length, clone size, D gene, J gene, CDR3 protein, CDR3 DNA. D genes are given only for firm matches. Clone size, where shown, is once, few, many, or a class for clones that have expanded.

>TRBV20-1|15|NA|TRBD1|TRBJ1-4
CSASDRGPANEKLFF
TGCAGTGCTAGTGACAGGGGGCCAGCTAATGAAAAACTGTTTTTT
>TRBV19|16|NA|TRBD2|TRBJ2-2
CASRYGTNSGTGELFF
TGTGCCAGCCGCTATGGGACTAATTCGGGGACCGGGGAGCTGTTTTTT
>TRBV5-4|15|NA|TRBD1|TRBJ1-2
CASSLRGQGFYGYTF
TGTGCCAGCAGCTTGCGGGGACAGGGGTTCTATGGCTACACCTTC
>TRBV18|16|NA|NA|TRBJ1-4
CASSPLSARVDEKLFF
TGTGCCAGCTCACCACTATCCGCCAGGGTAGACGAAAAACTGTTTTTT
>TRBV29-1|12|NA|TRBD1|TRBJ2-7
CSVTGTGHEQYF
TGCAGCGTAACCGGGACAGGGCACGAGCAGTACTTC
>TRBV4-1|16|NA|TRBD1|TRBJ2-1
CASSQPGQGNLNEQFF
TGCGCCAGCAGCCAACCGGGACAGGGAAATCTCAATGAGCAGTTCTTC
>TRBV28|17|NA|TRBD1|TRBJ1-5
CASSLRWDRASNQPQHF
TGTGCCAGCAGTTTACGATGGGACAGGGCGAGCAATCAGCCCCAGCATTTT
>TRBV3-1/TRBV3-2|17|NA|TRBD1|TRBJ1-1
CASSRPGQGILNTEAFF
TGTGCCAGCAGCCGGCCGGGACAGGGGATTTTGAACACTGAAGCTTTCTTT
>TRBV2|11|NA|NA|TRBJ2-7
CASTLAYEQYF
TGTGCCAGCACCTTAGCCTACGAGCAGTACTTC
>TRBV7-7|15|NA|TRBD2|TRBJ2-3
CASSSGLAGTDTQYF
TGTGCTAGCAGCTCGGGACTAGCGGGCACAGATACGCAGTATTTT
>TRBV18|20|many|NA|TRBJ2-5
CASSPRPETSRGAQRETQYF
TGTGCCAGCTCACCAAGGCCCGAGACCTCCAGGGGGGCCCAAAGGGAGACCCAGTACTTC
>TRBV11-2|15|NA|NA|TRBJ2-1
CASSLIARGYNEQFF
TGTGCCAGCAGCTTGATCGCCAGGGGCTACAATGAGCAGTTCTTC
>TRBV7-7|15|few|TRBD1|TRBJ1-3
CASSVDRGPGNTIYF
TGTGCTAGCAGCGTCGACAGGGGGCCTGGAAACACCATATATTTT
>TRBV7-8|16|NA|TRBD2|TRBJ2-1
CASRLAGVGSYNEQFF
TGTGCCAGCAGACTAGCGGGAGTGGGATCCTACAATGAGCAGTTCTTC
>TRBV3-1/TRBV3-2|16|NA|TRBD1|TRBJ2-7
CASSLPRGAGGYEQYF
TGTGCCAGCAGCCTTCCTCGTGGGGCAGGGGGATACGAGCAGTACTTC
>TRBV6-6|14|NA|NA|TRBJ1-6
CASSYSNSGSPLHF
TGTGCCAGCAGTTACTCGAATTCGGGTTCACCCCTCCACTTT
>TRBV18|14|NA|TRBD2|TRBJ2-1
CASSPPSGSHEQFF
TGTGCCAGCTCACCGCCTAGCGGGAGCCATGAGCAGTTCTTC
>TRBV30|15|NA|NA|TRBJ2-2
CAWSVSRASTGELFF
TGTGCCTGGAGTGTTTCCAGGGCGAGCACCGGGGAGCTGTTTTTT
>TRBV10-2|15|NA|NA|TRBJ2-2
CASKRALAIGGELFF
TGCGCCAGCAAAAGGGCCCTAGCAATCGGCGGGGAGCTGTTTTTT
>TRBV7-2|14|NA|NA|TRBJ1-2
CASSLGQFPVGYTF
TGTGCCAGCAGCTTGGGGCAGTTCCCTGTTGGCTACACCTTC
>TRBV27|16|NA|TRBD1|TRBJ2-1
CASSLFPGGSTNEQFF
TGTGCCAGCAGTTTATTCCCAGGGGGCTCGACTAATGAGCAGTTCTTC
>TRBV9|14|NA|TRBD2|TRBJ2-2
CASSGGGNTGELFF
TGTGCCAGCAGTGGCGGGGGAAACACCGGGGAGCTGTTTTTT
>TRBV30|14|NA|NA|TRBJ1-6
CAWSRGKANSPLHF
TGTGCCTGGAGTAGGGGGAAGGCAAATTCACCCCTCCACTTT
>TRBV19|15|few|TRBD2|TRBJ2-2
CASSSGGRDTGELFF
TGTGCCAGTAGCTCGGGCGGGAGGGACACCGGGGAGCTGTTTTTT
>TRBV10-3|16|once|NA|TRBJ2-3
CAISDSRKLGTDTQYF
TGTGCCATCAGTGATTCGCGTAAACTTGGCACAGATACGCAGTATTTT
>TRBV6-1|16|NA|NA|TRBJ2-1
CASSESRSGLYNEQFF
TGTGCCAGCAGTGAATCCAGAAGCGGACTCTACAATGAGCAGTTCTTC
>TRBV4-2|14|few|NA|TRBJ1-2
CASSQDRVGWSYTF
TGTGCCAGCAGCCAAGATCGGGTTGGATGGAGCTACACCTTC
>TRBV2|16|once|NA|TRBJ2-2
CASRGAGVANTGELFF
TGTGCCAGCAGGGGCGCAGGGGTCGCGAACACCGGGGAGCTGTTTTTT
>TRBV5-1|17|NA|TRBD1|TRBJ2-7
CASSLADRQGYAYEQYF
TGCGCCAGCAGCTTGGCCGACAGACAGGGTTATGCCTACGAGCAGTACTTC
>TRBV5-1|15|NA|TRBD2|TRBJ2-1
CASSIGLADINEQFF
TGCGCCAGCAGCATCGGACTAGCGGATATCAATGAGCAGTTCTTC
>TRBV5-1|15|NA|TRBD1|TRBJ2-1
CASSPGQGAYNEQFF
TGCGCCAGCAGCCCGGGACAGGGGGCCTACAATGAGCAGTTCTTC
>TRBV3-1/TRBV3-2|15|NA|TRBD1|TRBJ1-1
CASRPLTGWNTEAFF
TGTGCCAGCAGACCCTTGACAGGGTGGAACACTGAAGCTTTCTTT
>TRBV11-2|15|NA|NA|TRBJ1-2
CASSPRGGVPYGYTF
TGTGCCAGCAGCCCTAGGGGGGGGGTACCCTATGGCTACACCTTC
>TRBV19|17|NA|NA|TRBJ1-4
CASTRGQTMGTNEKLFF
TGTGCCAGTACAAGGGGACAAACGATGGGAACTAATGAAAAACTGTTTTTT
>TRBV5-6|16|many|TRBD1|TRBJ1-1
CASSLLSGTGRTEAFF
TGTGCCAGCAGCTTACTATCCGGGACAGGGCGCACTGAAGCTTTCTTT
>TRBV7-2|15|NA|TRBD2|TRBJ2-5
CASSPTSGGGETQYF
TGTGCCAGCAGCCCGACTAGCGGGGGCGGGGAGACCCAGTACTTC
>TRBV6-1|15|NA|NA|TRBJ1-3
CASSEKRAGGNTIYF
TGTGCCAGCAGTGAAAAGCGGGCTGGTGGAAACACCATATATTTT
>TRBV5-1|15|NA|TRBD2|TRBJ2-3
CASKMIAGFTDTQYF
TGCGCCAGCAAGATGATAGCGGGGTTCACAGATACGCAGTATTTT
>TRBV9|15|few|TRBD2|TRBJ2-1
CASSRTSGSLMEQFF
TGTGCCAGCAGCCGGACTAGCGGGAGCCTTATGGAGCAGTTCTTC
>TRBV18|13|NA|TRBD1|TRBJ2-7
CASSPLSGGEQYF
TGTGCCAGCTCACCACTCTCAGGGGGCGAGCAGTACTTC
>TRBV5-4|15|NA|NA|TRBJ2-2
CASSLPGQNTGELFF
TGTGCCAGCAGCTTGCCGGGACAGAACACCGGGGAGCTGTTTTTT
>TRBV4-1|14|NA|NA|TRBJ1-1
CASSQRLMNTEAFF
TGCGCCAGCAGCCAACGACTGATGAACACTGAAGCTTTCTTT
>TRBV18|17|NA|TRBD1|TRBJ1-3
CASSPITGVSSGNTIYF
TGTGCCAGCTCACCCATAACAGGGGTTTCTAGTGGAAACACCATATATTTT
>TRBV18|12|few|NA|TRBJ2-7
CASSPPGNEQYF
TGTGCCAGCTCACCGCCGGGTAACGAGCAGTACTTC
>TRBV7-9|17|NA|NA|TRBJ2-4
CASSLVWSREGANIQYF
TGTGCCAGCAGCTTAGTGTGGTCCCGCGAGGGAGCAAACATTCAGTACTTC
>TRBV2|19|NA|TRBD2|TRBJ2-1
CASSGPGLAGGSYYNEQFF
TGTGCCAGCAGTGGTCCCGGACTAGCGGGGGGGTCTTACTACAATGAGCAGTTCTTC
>TRBV6-5|14|once|TRBD1|TRBJ1-2
CASTRRTGNYGYTF
TGTGCCAGCACCCGAAGGACAGGGAACTATGGCTACACCTTC
>TRBV5-1|15|NA|NA|TRBJ1-1
CASSPEEDGNTEAFF
TGCGCCAGCAGCCCGGAGGAGGACGGGAACACTGAAGCTTTCTTT
>TRBV27|16|once|TRBD1|TRBJ2-2
CASSPSRTGPAGELFF
TGTGCCAGCAGTCCCTCAAGGACAGGGCCCGCCGGGGAGCTGTTTTTT
>TRBV5-6|15|NA|TRBD1|TRBJ1-1
CASSLRTGGPSEAFF
TGTGCCAGCAGCCTACGGACAGGGGGCCCATCTGAAGCTTTCTTT
>TRBV2|14|NA|NA|TRBJ2-1
CASRATRQVDEQFF
TGTGCCAGCAGAGCAACACGGCAGGTGGATGAGCAGTTCTTC
>TRBV18|16|once|NA|TRBJ2-1
CASSPPGRALYNEQFF
TGTGCCAGCTCACCACCGGGCAGAGCCCTTTACAATGAGCAGTTCTTC
>TRBV19|15|NA|TRBD1|TRBJ1-5
CASSSGTGFNQPQHF
TGTGCCAGTAGCTCCGGGACAGGGTTCAATCAGCCCCAGCATTTT
>TRBV19|11|NA|NA|TRBJ2-7
CASSSGYEQYF
TGTGCCAGTAGTAGCGGCTACGAGCAGTACTTC
>TRBV9|15|NA|TRBD2|TRBJ2-7
CASSVPSGGDYEQYF
TGTGCCAGCAGCGTCCCTAGCGGGGGGGACTACGAGCAGTACTTC